This T cell receptor (beta chain) was sequenced in a study of CXCR3-negative and CXCR3-positive naive CD8 T cells. Study at large: For each library, about 1.5 +/- 0.3 million TRB reads were obtained, some 140 million in total.

In the case of this clonotype: Its specificity is not known.

UMI labels and 5' RACE were used to prepare the TRB cDNA libraries. TCRdb re-called the 5' RACE reads and shows each CDR3 protein once, DNA omitted. The sample shows roughly 100,000 distinct CDR3 sequences, and 0.38% sits with its ten largest clones. The CDR3 consists of 18 residues. The V gene's germline CDR1 is SEHNR and CDR2 FQNEAQ (reference sequence). General observations from the study: Similar TRBV-TRBJ gene usage was seen in naive CXCR3-negative and CXCR3-positive cells, but not in memory cells. Naive CXCR3-positive cells had TRB CDR3s more hydrophobic than those of CXCR3-negative naive cells. Once cells were cryopreserved, CXCR3 expression went down partly, and most assays used fresh PBMCs.

Cells classed as naive CD8+ T cells were CD45RO-CCR7+CD27+CD95-. Sequencing was performed on naive CXCR3+ CD8+ T cells from blood. The subset was: CD45RO-CCR7+CD27+CD95- naive CD8+ T cells expressing CXCR3 (TNR3+). This chain connects TRBV7-9 to TRBJ1-2; checking the TCRdb D call of TRBD1 is not possible without DNA. This TCR came from a human donor in good health. Some clones in this sample may be carry-over from other donors' samples. CDR3 sequence: CASTSVWGTDEANYVYTF.